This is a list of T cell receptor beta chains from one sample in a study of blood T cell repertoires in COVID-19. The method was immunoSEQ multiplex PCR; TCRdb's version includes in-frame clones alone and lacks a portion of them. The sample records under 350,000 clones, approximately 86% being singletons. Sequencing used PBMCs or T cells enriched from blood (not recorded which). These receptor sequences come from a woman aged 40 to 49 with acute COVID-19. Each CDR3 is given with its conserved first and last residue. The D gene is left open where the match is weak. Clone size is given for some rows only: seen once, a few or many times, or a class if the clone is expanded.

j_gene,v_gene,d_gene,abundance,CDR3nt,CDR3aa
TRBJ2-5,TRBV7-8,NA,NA,TGTGCCAGCAGCTTAGTGTGGCCCACGGGAGAGACCCAGTACTTC,CASSLVWPTGETQYF
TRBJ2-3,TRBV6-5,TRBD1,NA,TGTGCCAGCACTCACGTGGACAGGGGGACAGATACGCAGTATTTT,CASTHVDRGTDTQYF
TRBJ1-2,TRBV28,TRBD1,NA,TGTGCCAGCAGTTTAGGGACAGGGGGCTATGGCTACACCTTC,CASSLGTGGYGYTF
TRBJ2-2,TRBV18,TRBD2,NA,TGTGCCAGCTCACCACCGAGTAGCGGGAGAGTTGCCGGGGAGCTGTTTTTT,CASSPPSSGRVAGELFF
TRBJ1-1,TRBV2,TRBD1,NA,TGTGCCAGCATGGTTGTGGGAGGACAGGGTGAAGCTTTCTTT,CASMVVGGQGEAFF
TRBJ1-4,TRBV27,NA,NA,TGTGCCAGCAGTATCTTCCGGCGGGCTAATGAAAAACTGTTTTTT,CASSIFRRANEKLFF
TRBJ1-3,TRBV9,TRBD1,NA,TGTGCCAGCACCCCTCACAACAGGGGCGCTGGAAACACCATATATTTT,CASTPHNRGAGNTIYF
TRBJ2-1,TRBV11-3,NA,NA,TGTGCCAGCAGCTTAGATACCGGGACTCAAGGACCCCAGTTCTTC,CASSLDTGTQGPQFF
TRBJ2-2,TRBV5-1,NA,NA,TGCGCCAGCAGCTTGGGGGCACGGGGGAACACCGGGGAGCTGTTTTTT,CASSLGARGNTGELFF
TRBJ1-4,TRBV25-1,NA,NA,TGTGCCAGCAGTGAAGGGCAGGGAAACGAAAAACTGTTTTTT,CASSEGQGNEKLFF
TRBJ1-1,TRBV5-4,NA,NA,TGTGCCAGCAGCTCTCAGGGAAACACTGAAGCTTTCTTT,CASSSQGNTEAFF
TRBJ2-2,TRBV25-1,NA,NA,TGTGCCAGCAGTGAATCAACAGGGCCCACCGGGGAGCTGTTTTTT,CASSESTGPTGELFF
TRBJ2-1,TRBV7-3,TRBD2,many,TGTGCCAGTAAACTAGCGGGGGGGCCCAATGAGCAGTTCTTC,CASKLAGGPNEQFF
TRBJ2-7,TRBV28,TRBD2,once,TGTGCCAGCAGTTCCATTCCGGGACTAGCGGTCTACGAGCAGTACTTC,CASSSIPGLAVYEQYF
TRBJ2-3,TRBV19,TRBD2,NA,TGTGCCAGTAGTTCAACTAGCGGGAGTGCAGATACGCAGTATTTT,CASSSTSGSADTQYF
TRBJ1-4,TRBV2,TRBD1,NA,TGTGCCAGCAGTGATCTCGGGACAGGGGCAACTAATGAAAAACTGTTTTTT,CASSDLGTGATNEKLFF
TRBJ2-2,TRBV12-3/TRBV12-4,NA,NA,TGTGCCAGCAGTCCACGCGTCCAAGCTGAGGTTTTT,CASSPRVQAEVF
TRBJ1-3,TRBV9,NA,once,TGTGCCAGCAGCGTAAAAGGAGTCGGGAACACCATATATTTT,CASSVKGVGNTIYF
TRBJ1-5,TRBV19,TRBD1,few,TGTGCCAGTAGTTTACAGGGGTTGTCCCAGCATTTT,CASSLQGLSQHF
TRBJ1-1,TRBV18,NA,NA,TGTGCCAGCTCACCACCGGGAGGAGAAGCTTTCTTT,CASSPPGGEAFF
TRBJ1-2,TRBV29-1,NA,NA,TGCAGCGTTAACCTACAGTATGGCTACACCTTC,CSVNLQYGYTF
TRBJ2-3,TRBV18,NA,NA,TGTGCCAGCTCACCGGGAATGAGCGGGAGCACAGATACGCAGTATTTT,CASSPGMSGSTDTQYF
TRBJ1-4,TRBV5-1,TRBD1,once,TGCGCCAGCAGCTTGAATGGACAGGGCAGATCAACTAATGAAAAACTGTTTTTT,CASSLNGQGRSTNEKLFF
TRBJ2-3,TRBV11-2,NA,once,TGTGCCAGCAGCTTAGCGGGGAAGAACAGCCCTACAGATACGCAGTATTTT,CASSLAGKNSPTDTQYF
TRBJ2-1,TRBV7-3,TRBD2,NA,TGTGCCAGCAGCTTCACTAGCGGCTCCTACAATGAGCAGTTCTTC,CASSFTSGSYNEQFF
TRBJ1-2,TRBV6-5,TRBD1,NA,TGTGCCAGCAGCGAGCTGGGACAGGCTCGGGGCTACACCTTC,CASSELGQARGYTF
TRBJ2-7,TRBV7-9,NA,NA,TGTGCCAGCAGCTTAATCGCATTTGTCCTATCCCCCGAGCAGTACTTC,CASSLIAFVLSPEQYF
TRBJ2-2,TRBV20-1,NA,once,TGCAGTGCTAGTCACACTCTGATAGCGGAAACGAACACCGGGGAGCTGTTTTTT,CSASHTLIAETNTGELFF
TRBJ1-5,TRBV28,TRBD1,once,TGTGCCAGCAGTCAGCGACAGGGTATCAATCAGCCCCAGCATTTT,CASSQRQGINQPQHF
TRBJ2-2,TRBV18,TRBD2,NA,TGTGCCAGCTCACTTGGACTAGCGGGGGCCCTGAACACCGGGGAGCTGTTTTTT,CASSLGLAGALNTGELFF
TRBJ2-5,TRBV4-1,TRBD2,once,TGCGCCAGCAGCCCAAAGACTAGCGGGTCGACGCAAGAGACCCAGTACTTC,CASSPKTSGSTQETQYF
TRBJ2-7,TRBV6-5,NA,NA,TGTGCCAGCAGTTACAGCAGACTGATGAGCTCCTACGAGCAGTACTTC,CASSYSRLMSSYEQYF
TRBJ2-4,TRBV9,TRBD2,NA,TGTGCCAGCAGCGGTACTAGCGGGAGTGATGGAAACATTCAGTACTTC,CASSGTSGSDGNIQYF
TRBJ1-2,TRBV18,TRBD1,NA,TGTGCCAGCTCACGTGACAGGGATGGCTACACCTTC,CASSRDRDGYTF
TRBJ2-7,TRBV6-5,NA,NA,TGTGCCAGCATACAGCTGGGGGCCGGTCCCCGCGAGCAGTACTTC,CASIQLGAGPREQYF
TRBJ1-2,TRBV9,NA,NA,TGTGCCAGCAGCGTAGGGACAGCCTCACATTATGGCTACACCTTC,CASSVGTASHYGYTF
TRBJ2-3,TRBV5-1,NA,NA,TGCGCCAGCAGCTTCCCCGGGGAGGCAGTTTCTAGCACAGATACGCAGTATTTT,CASSFPGEAVSSTDTQYF
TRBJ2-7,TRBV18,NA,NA,TGTGCCAGCTCACCGACCCCTTTAGGAGATACGATGGGAGCCCCGCGGTACTTC,CASSPTPLGDTMGAPRYF
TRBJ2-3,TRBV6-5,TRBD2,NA,TGTGCCAGCAGTTACTCAGCGGGAGGATATACGCAGTATTTT,CASSYSAGGYTQYF
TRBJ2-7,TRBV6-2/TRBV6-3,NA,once,TGTGCCAGCAGTTACTCGGGCCCCTCCGGCGAGCAGTACTTC,CASSYSGPSGEQYF
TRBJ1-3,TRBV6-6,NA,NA,TGTGCCAGCAGTTACACAGCTGGAAACACCATATATTTT,CASSYTAGNTIYF
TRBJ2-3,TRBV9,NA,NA,TGTGCCAGCAGCCTAATACCGGCGGGAGATACGCAGTATTTT,CASSLIPAGDTQYF
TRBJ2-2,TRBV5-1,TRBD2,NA,TGCGCCAGCAGCCGCCGACTAGCGGCGAACACCGGGGAGCTGTTTTTT,CASSRRLAANTGELFF
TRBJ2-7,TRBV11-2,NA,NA,TGTGCCAGCAGCCACGGGTCGGGGGAGCAGTACTTC,CASSHGSGEQYF
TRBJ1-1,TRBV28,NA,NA,TGTGCCAGCAGTACCCAGGGCACTGAAGCTTTCTTT,CASSTQGTEAFF
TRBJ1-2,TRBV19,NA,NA,TGTGCCAGTAGTATAGGACTAATTGGCTACACCTTC,CASSIGLIGYTF
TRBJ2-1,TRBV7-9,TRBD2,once,TGTGCCAGCAGCACTAGCGGGGGGAACTACAATGAGCAGTTCTTC,CASSTSGGNYNEQFF
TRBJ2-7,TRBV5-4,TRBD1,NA,TGTGCCAGCAGCCATGTCATCAAGGACAGGGGGGACTACGAGCAGTACTTC,CASSHVIKDRGDYEQYF
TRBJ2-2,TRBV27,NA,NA,TGTGCCAGCAGTTCAGGGGTGGGGGCCGGGGAGCTGTTTTTT,CASSSGVGAGELFF
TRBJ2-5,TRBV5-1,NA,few,TGCGCCAGCAGCTTGGAAGGGAGTAAGACCCAGTACTTC,CASSLEGSKTQYF
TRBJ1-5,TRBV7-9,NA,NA,TGTGCCAGCAGCTTAGCCCAGGGGCAGCCCCAGCATTTT,CASSLAQGQPQHF
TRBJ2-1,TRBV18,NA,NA,TGTGCCAGCTCACCAGGGGCGGGGTTAAGCCTCAATGAGCAGTTCTTC,CASSPGAGLSLNEQFF
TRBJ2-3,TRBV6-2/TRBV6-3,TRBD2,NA,TGTGCCAGCAGTTACTCGATGGGTCTAGCGGGGGTAGATACGCAGTATTTT,CASSYSMGLAGVDTQYF
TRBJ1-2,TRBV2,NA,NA,TGTGCCAGCAGCACGTGGGGAGAGGGCTATGGCTACACCTTC,CASSTWGEGYGYTF
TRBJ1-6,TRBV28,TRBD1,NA,TGTGCCAGCAGTTTCCGGGACAGGGTGGGTTCACCCCTCCACTTT,CASSFRDRVGSPLHF